The 21 T cell receptor beta chains below were found in one sample sequenced in a study of glioma-infiltrating T cells after dendritic cell vaccination. Profiling relied on immunoSEQ multiplex PCR, and the TCRdb table lists in-frame clones only, not all of them. The data hold over 80,000 clones, with about 87% observed a single time. This material consisted of blood, taken before dendritic cell vaccination. These receptors originate from a human donor with glioblastoma.

The rearrangement uses TRBV6-1 and TRBJ2-5; 9 bases line up with TRBD2. CDR1 and CDR2 from the germline V gene are MNHNS and SASEGT. V was clipped by 1 base and J by 1 base; unmatched bases: 7. CDR3 size: 17 residues. CDR3 sequence (DNA): TGTGCCAGCAGTGAAGGCAGGGCGGGGGGGCTCCAAGAGACCCAGTACTTC. The encoded protein is CASSEGRAGGLQETQYF.

This CDR3 reads CASSLAGGLSEQFF. The CDR3 DNA is TGTGCCAGCAGCTTAGCGGGGGGATTGAGTGAGCAGTTCTTC. The V call is TRBV5-6, the J call TRBJ2-1, with 9 bases that match TRBD2. Germline loops: CDR1 SGHDT, CDR2 YYEEEE. The J segment lost 9 bases and the V segment lost 2 bases, leaving 6 bases of the junction unmatched. The CDR3 totals 14 residues.

The chain carries TRBV27 and TRBJ2-1; 9 bases match TRBD2. The CDR3 is 16 residues long. V lost 1 base, J lost 2 bases, and 3 bases stayed unmatched. In germline, CDR1 is MNHEY, CDR2 SMNVEV (reference sequence). The CDR3 sequence is CASSLLGGRAYNEQFF. In DNA form, the CDR3 reads TGTGCCAGCAGTTTATTAGGCGGGAGGGCCTACAATGAGCAGTTCTTC.

The chain carries TRBV20-1 and TRBJ2-7; TRBD1 is a possible D gene (5 bases). The CDR3 contains 11 residues. The germline gives CDR1 DFQATT, CDR2 SNEGSKA (reference sequence). Between the trimmed V and J ends, which lost 4 bases and 6 bases, there was a span of 10 bases. The DNA of the CDR3 is TGCAGTGCTATAAGGGGTCTCGAGCAGTACTTC. Amino acids: CSAIRGLEQYF.

The V and J genes are TRBV7-9 and TRBJ2-5, with D tentatively TRBD1 (6 bases). In germline, CDR1 is SEHNR, CDR2 FQNEAQ (reference sequence). This CDR3 is 15 amino acids long. The V and J ends lost 3 bases and 4 bases respectively, with 15 bases between them. The CDR3 here is CASSLPTGPRETQYF. The CDR3 bases are TGTGCCAGCAGCTTGCCGACAGGACCTAGAGAGACCCAGTACTTC. Using reference TRBV7-9 and TRBJ2-5 for the parts outside the CDR3, the full variable domain is DTGVSQNPRHKITKRGQNVTFRCDPISEHNRLYWYRQTLGQGPEFLTYFQNEAQLEKSRLLSDRFSAERPKGSFSTLEIQRTEQGDSAMYLCASSLPTGPRETQYFGPGTRLLVL.

This chain uses TRBV11-2 with TRBJ1-6; D gene uncertain. This CDR3 spans 14 amino acids. Trimming cost V 5 bases and J 9 bases, with 14 bases left between them. CDR1 and CDR2 (germline): SGHAT, FQNNGV. This chain's CDR3 is CASSPYSVGSPLHF. In nucleotides, the CDR3 is TGTGCCAGCAGCCCCTATAGCGTAGGTTCACCCCTCCACTTT.

V is TRBV5-4 and J is TRBJ2-3; D possibly corresponds to TRBD2 (5 bases). Trimming stripped 1 base from V and 3 bases from J, with 12 bases between. The CDR3 sequence is 15 residues long. Looked up from germline, CDR1 is SGHNT and CDR2 is YYREEE (reference sequence). The CDR3: CASSLSGGPTDTQYF. The CDR3 DNA reads TGTGCCAGCAGCTTGAGTGGCGGGCCTACAGATACGCAGTATTTT.

Only one count was recorded for this clone. The rearrangement joins TRBV19 to TRBJ1-1, with D possibly matching TRBD1 (6 bases). The CDR3 has 13 amino acids. V was shortened by 5 bases and J by 5 bases, with 12 bases between the two germline ends. Germline CDR1 LNHDA, CDR2 SQIVND (reference sequence). The CDR3: CASSLRGRTEAFF. In DNA, the CDR3 is TGTGCCAGTAGTCTCAGGGGCCGGACTGAAGCTTTCTTT.

The V and J genes are TRBV6-5 and TRBJ2-3; 10 bases map to TRBD2. This CDR3 is 14 amino acids long. V lost 10 bases and J lost 1; bases outside the gene matches: 5. In germline, CDR1 is MNHEY, CDR2 SVGAGI. CDR3 DNA: TGTGCCACTTCGACTAGCGGGCGCACAGATACGCAGTATTTT. Its protein is CATSTSGRTDTQYF.

This chain connects TRBV7-2 to TRBJ1-5; 10 bases map to TRBD1. Germline V gene lookup returns CDR1 SGHTA and CDR2 FQGNSA. The J segment lost 7 bases and the V segment lost 4 bases, leaving 4 bases of the junction unmatched. The CDR3 runs to 14 residues. In nucleotides, the CDR3 is TGTGCCAGCAGCTCCCGACAGGGGGCCCAGCCCCAGCATTTT. Residues: CASSSRQGAQPQHF.

The V call is TRBV4-1, the J call TRBJ1-1; TRBD1 matches 9 bases. With 3 bases clipped from V and 7 bases from J, the junction kept 15 bases outside the gene matches. The CDR3 runs 17 residues. The germline V gene encodes CDR1 MGHRA and CDR2 YSYEKL. The CDR3 region is CASSQSLTGQGVGEAFF. CDR3 DNA: TGCGCCAGCAGCCAGAGCCTCACGGGACAGGGTGTCGGTGAAGCTTTCTTT.

The V and J genes are TRBV9 and TRBJ2-5, with D tentatively TRBD1 (6 bases). Trimming removed 7 bases from V and 5 bases from J, with 12 bases in between. The CDR3 runs 12 residues. Germline V lookup: CDR1 SGDLS, CDR2 YYNGEE. CDR3 residues: CASGQGQETQYF. The CDR3 region has the DNA TGTGCCAGCGGCCAGGGGCAGGAGACCCAGTACTTC.

This chain connects TRBV11-3 to TRBJ1-1; D possibly corresponds to TRBD1 (5 bases). CDR3 size: 16 residues. The ends were cut back, 5 bases at V and 3 bases at J, with 19 bases in the middle. CDR1 and CDR2 from the germline V gene are SGHNT and YENEEA. The CDR3 sequence: CASSRLGGTEDTEAFF. The DNA for the CDR3 is TGTGCCAGCAGCCGCCTGGGGGGTACGGAGGACACTGAAGCTTTCTTT.

The chain couples TRBV29-1 to TRBJ1-2; TRBD1 might be the D (6 bases). Trimming left V 6 bases short and J 5 bases short, with 13 bases between. The germline V gene has CDR1 SQVTM and CDR2 ANQGSEA. The CDR3 extends over 12 amino acids. The CDR3 bases are TGCAGCGTGTTACATCAGGGGTATGGCTACACCTTC. It codes for CSVLHQGYGYTF.

The chain's CDR3 is CASSSQGLHSGNTIYF. CDR3 coding DNA: TGTGCCAGCAGCTCACAGGGGCTCCACTCTGGAAACACCATATATTTT. The rearrangement joins TRBV2 to TRBJ1-3, with 7 bases fitting TRBD1. This CDR3 contains 16 residues. Trimming at V came to 6 bases and at J to 0 bases, leaving 8 bases not matched to a gene. Germline assignment: CDR1 SNHLY and CDR2 FYNNEI.

This clone occurred once. This chain uses TRBV4-1 with TRBJ1-4; D gene unclear. V lost 1 base and J lost 1, with 10 bases in between. The CDR3 sequence is 16 residues long. Germline values: CDR1 MGHRA, CDR2 YSYEKL. The CDR3 sequence: CASSQASPGTNEKLFF. The CDR3 region has the DNA TGCGCCAGCAGCCAAGCGTCCCCGGGAACTAATGAAAAACTGTTTTTT.

This clone has more than one count but fewer than ten. The chain employs TRBV25-1 and TRBJ2-7; TRBD1 matches at 8 bases. V was pared by 4 bases and J by 1 base, with 9 bases of the junction left unmatched. The CDR3 length is 16 residues. CDR1 and CDR2 from the germline V gene are MGHDK and SYGVNS. The CDR3 here is CASSGDRRGGSYEQYF. CDR3 sequence (DNA): TGTGCCAGCAGTGGGGACAGGAGGGGAGGTTCCTACGAGCAGTACTTC.

In DNA, the CDR3 is TGTGCCAGCAGCTTACCCGGGAGCTCCTACGAGCAGTACTTC. It yields the protein CASSLPGSSYEQYF. The rearrangement joins TRBV11-2 to TRBJ2-7, with D possibly matching TRBD2 (6 bases). CDR1 SGHAT and CDR2 FQNNGV come from the germline V gene. V lost 2 bases to trimming and J lost 0 bases, with 8 bases between them. The CDR3 spans 14 residues.

The chain's CDR3 is CASSQRLAVGYEQYF. The DNA for the CDR3 is TGCGCCAGCAGCCAAAGACTAGCGGTTGGCTACGAGCAGTACTTC. The chain is built from TRBV4-1 and TRBJ2-7, with 9 bases aligning to TRBD2. V was pared by 2 bases and J by 3 bases, with 5 bases of the junction left unmatched. This CDR3 is 15 amino acids long. Germline V gene data show CDR1 as MGHRA and CDR2 as YSYEKL.

This rearrangement joins TRBV12-5 to TRBJ2-2, with a tentative D call TRBD2 (5 bases). This CDR3 is 12 amino acids long. Trimming removed 4 bases at V and 6 bases at J, with 6 bases between. Looked up from germline, CDR1 is LGHNT and CDR2 is FRNRAP. The CDR3 protein is CASGSSPGELFF. The CDR3 nucleotides are TGTGCTAGTGGTTCTAGCCCCGGGGAGCTGTTTTTT.

This rearrangement joins TRBV7-6 to TRBJ2-2, with D unresolved. Between the trimmed V and J ends, which lost 3 bases and 7 bases, there was a span of 6 bases. The CDR3 covers 12 residues. From germline, CDR1 is SGHVS and CDR2 FNYEAQ. The CDR3, as DNA: TGTGCCAGCAGCTTCCCAAACGGGGAGCTGTTTTTT. It yields the protein CASSFPNGELFF.